The next 20 T cell receptor beta chains were all read from a single sample in a study of T-cell reconstitution after alpha-beta-depleted transplantation in children. TCRbeta library construction was performed incorporating unique molecular identifiers. TCRdb itself ran the PCR reads through MiXCR, one entry per CDR3 protein. This sample has 200,000 to 250,000 distinct CDR3 sequences; around 10% occur once, and the top ten carry around 6.2%. Sequences were derived from PBMCs from the stem cell graft donor, sampled from the stem cell graft. The receptors derive from a human donor who donated a stem cell graft to a child with acute lymphoblastic leukemia.

This clonotype has a count of ten or more. The chain links TRBV11-2 to TRBJ2-7, with TRBD1 matching over 8 bases. The J segment lost 6 bases and the V segment lost 3 bases, leaving 10 bases of the junction unmatched. CDR1 and CDR2 from the germline V gene are SGHAT and FQNNGV. The CDR3 is made up of 15 amino acids. The CDR3 loop reads CASSFGQGRTTEQYF. CDR3 DNA sequence: TGTGCCAGCAGCTTCGGACAGGGCAGAACTACCGAGCAGTACTTC. The variable domain in full, with the rest retrieved from reference TRBV11-2 and TRBJ2-7, is EAGVAQSPRYKIIEKRQSVAFWCNPISGHATLYWYQQILGQGPKLLIQFQNNGVVDDSQLPKDRFSAERLKGVDSTLKIQPAKLEDSAVYLCASSFGQGRTTEQYFGPGTRLTVT.

This chain links TRBV20-1 with TRBJ1-4; TRBD1 might be the D (6 bases). Trimming removed 3 bases from V and 8 bases from J, with 13 bases in between. CDR3 length: 13 residues. Germline CDR1 and CDR2: DFQATT and SNEGSKA (reference sequence). The CDR3 DNA reads as TGCAGTGCTAGCCGGCCAGGGGACGAAAAACTGTTTTTT. Its protein product is CSASRPGDEKLFF.

The V gene is TRBV3-1, the J gene TRBJ1-1; the match to TRBD1 covers 7 bases. The CDR3 consists of 17 residues. The junction had 15 bases not matched to a gene; V was cut back by 4 bases and J by 4 bases. The germline CDR1 and CDR2 sequences are LGHDT and YNNKEL (reference sequence). This CDR3 is CASSRLQGYNKGTEAFF. The CDR3 DNA follows: TGTGCCAGCAGCCGGTTACAGGGGTACAATAAGGGCACTGAAGCTTTCTTT.

In its sample, this clonotype was seen many times. As DNA, the CDR3 is TGCGCCAGCAGCCAAGCCCTCACTAGCTACAATGAGCAGTTCTTC. The encoded protein is CASSQALTSYNEQFF. This chain connects TRBV4-1 to TRBJ2-1; weak D call: TRBD2 (5 bases). CDR3 length: 15 amino acids. The V and J ends lost 1 base and 3 bases respectively, with 10 bases between them. Germline-derived CDR1 and CDR2 are MGHRA and YSYEKL.

In DNA form, the CDR3 reads TGCGCCAGCAGTGGCCTAGACTCTGGAAACACCATATATTTT. Translated, it gives CASSGLDSGNTIYF. The V call is TRBV5-1, the J call TRBJ1-3; D is uncertain. The V end lost 5 bases, the J end lost 0 bases, and 9 bases lay between the germline ends. In germline, CDR1 is SGHRS, CDR2 YFSETQ. The CDR3 is made up of 14 amino acids.

The table lists this clonotype with a few counts. The rearrangement links TRBV4-1 to TRBJ1-5; D ambiguous. The germline V gene has CDR1 MGHRA and CDR2 YSYEKL. V dropped 0 bases and J dropped 8 bases, with 8 bases sitting between them. This CDR3 region has 13 residues. In DNA form, the CDR3 reads TGCGCCAGCAGCCAAGATGAGGCGAAGCCCCAGCATTTT. Its translation: CASSQDEAKPQHF.

In this sample, this clonotype turned up a few times. V gene TRBV12-3 or TRBV12-4 combines with J gene TRBJ2-5; 13 positions agree with TRBD2. This CDR3 comprises 17 residues. Trimming cost V 1 base and J 2 bases; bases outside gene matches: 4. The chain's CDR3 is CASSLVRLAGGQETQYF. The CDR3 nucleotides read TGTGCCAGCAGTTTAGTAAGACTAGCGGGGGGTCAAGAGACCCAGTACTTC.

This clonotype was picked up many times. CDR3 in DNA: TGTGCCAGCACTATTGGCGGGGGGCCTACCTACAATGAGCAGTTCTTC. Residues: CASTIGGGPTYNEQFF. The chain carries TRBV12-3 or TRBV12-4 and TRBJ2-1, with 8 nucleotides matching TRBD2. The CDR3 covers 16 residues. The trim removed 7 bases at V and 2 bases at J, leaving 10 bases unmatched.

This clonotype was counted only a few times. CDR3 sequence reads: CASSGLAYTQYF. CDR3 in DNA: TGTGCCAGCAGCGGTCTCGCCTATACGCAGTATTTT. The chain employs TRBV7-2 and TRBJ2-3; D ambiguous. In germline, CDR1 is SGHTA, CDR2 FQGNSA. V was cut by 5 bases and J by 7 bases, with 10 bases left in between. This CDR3 has 12 residues.

This clonotype appeared many times. CDR3 DNA sequence: TGTGCCAGCAGTTTAGGGCAGTGGGAGACCGGGGAGCTGTTTTTT. It is translated as CASSLGQWETGELFF. The chain uses TRBV12-3 or TRBV12-4 and TRBJ2-2; TRBD2 is a possible D gene (5 bases). Trimming left V 1 base short and J 5 bases short, with 11 bases between. The CDR3 length is 15 residues.

Worth noting for this clonotype: One end of the junction does not line up with germline, which may come from a read error. The chain recombines TRBV5-6 with TRBJ2-1; tentatively, D is TRBD1 or TRBD2 (6 bases each). The CDR3 is 13 residues long. Germline-derived CDR1 and CDR2 are SGHDT and YYEEEE. The CDR3: CARSYTGRTEQFF. As DNA, the CDR3 is TGTGCCAGGAGCTATACAGGGAGGACCGAGCAGTTCTTC. The full variable domain, with the rest looked up from reference TRBV5-6 and TRBJ2-1, is DAGVTQSPTHLIKTRGQQVTLRCSPKSGHDTVSWYQQALGQGPQFIFQYYEEEERQRGNFPDRFSGHQFPNYSSELNVNALLLGDSALYLCARSYTGRTEQFFGPGTRLTVL.

As for this clonotype: This could be a read error, since a much larger clone is one nucleotide away. The chain has TRBV11-3 and TRBJ2-1; D remains unclear. The CDR3 runs to 14 residues. Per germline, CDR1 SGHNT and CDR2 YENEEA. The CDR3 DNA sequence: TGTGCCATCAGCTTAGATCCCGAATACAATGAGCAGTTCTTC. Its protein is CAISLDPEYNEQFF.

This clonotype was picked up many times. As DNA, the CDR3 is TGTGCCAGCAGCTCGGGACAGGGGATATATGGCTACACCTTC. Translation gives CASSSGQGIYGYTF. V gene TRBV7-8 combines with J gene TRBJ1-2; 10 nucleotides agree with TRBD1. CDR3 length: 14 residues. Germline V lookup: CDR1 SGHVS, CDR2 FQNEAQ. V shed 4 bases, J shed 5 bases, and the junction held 4 bases outside the gene matches.

This clonotype turned up a few times. V gene TRBV3-1 combines with J gene TRBJ1-2; D not certain. Deletions cut 7 bases from V and 3 bases from J, with 12 bases between. Germline V lookup: CDR1 LGHDT, CDR2 YNNKEL (reference sequence). The CDR3 is made up of 13 amino acids. The CDR3 DNA follows: TGTGCCAGCAAGACAAACACGGACTATGGCTACACCTTC. Its protein product is CASKTNTDYGYTF.

This chain joins TRBV7-8 and TRBJ2-7; D gene unclear. V was clipped by 2 bases and J by 3 bases, with 8 bases between them. This CDR3 spans 13 amino acids. Germline values: CDR1 SGHVS, CDR2 FQNEAQ. CDR3 nucleotide sequence: TGTGCCAGCAGCTTATATAGTCTCTACGAGCAGTACTTC. Translation gives CASSLYSLYEQYF.

This clonotype was recorded at least ten times. This rearrangement joins TRBV5-1 to TRBJ1-3; D not resolved. The CDR3 length is 16 residues. From germline, CDR1 is SGHRS and CDR2 YFSETQ. The V end lost 4 bases, the J end lost 0 bases, and 14 bases lay between the germline ends. The CDR3 loop is CASSPAGSDSGNTIYF. The CDR3, as DNA: TGCGCCAGCAGCCCCGCGGGGTCCGACTCTGGAAACACCATATATTTT.

In its sample, this clonotype was seen a few times. This chain joins TRBV7-2 and TRBJ2-1; D gene unclear. The CDR3 is 15 residues long. CDR1 and CDR2 from the germline V gene are SGHTA and FQGNSA. Trimming took 0 bases from V and 1 from J, leaving 7 bases between them. The CDR3 here is CASSLAGPSYNEQFF. The CDR3 coding sequence is TGTGCCAGCAGCTTAGCGGGCCCGTCCTACAATGAGCAGTTCTTC.

This clonotype was counted only a few times. This sequence joins TRBV7-2 and TRBJ2-5; D gene uncertain. In germline, CDR1 is SGHTA, CDR2 FQGNSA. V lost 2 bases and J 4 bases, leaving 8 bases between the germline ends. The CDR3 is 13 amino acids. In DNA, the CDR3 is TGTGCCAGCAGCTTACCCCCGGGAGAGACCCAGTACTTC. Amino acid sequence: CASSLPPGETQYF.

This clonotype was seen many times. The rearrangement uses TRBV7-6 and TRBJ1-5; TRBD1 is a possible D gene (6 bases). V gave up 1 base and J gave up 1 base, with 11 bases separating them. The CDR3 has 16 residues. In germline, CDR1 is SGHVS, CDR2 FNYEAQ. CDR3 loop: CASSLVRGSSNQPQHF. Here the CDR3 DNA reads TGTGCCAGCAGCTTAGTTAGGGGGTCCAGCAATCAGCCCCAGCATTTT.

The chain links TRBV12-3 or TRBV12-4 to TRBJ2-6, with D maybe TRBD2 (5 bases). This CDR3 contains 18 residues. Trimming left V 1 base short and J 2 bases short, with 15 bases between. The CDR3 reads CASSLVEGWETGANVLTF. CDR3 DNA sequence: TGTGCCAGCAGTTTAGTCGAGGGTTGGGAAACTGGGGCCAACGTCCTGACTTTC.